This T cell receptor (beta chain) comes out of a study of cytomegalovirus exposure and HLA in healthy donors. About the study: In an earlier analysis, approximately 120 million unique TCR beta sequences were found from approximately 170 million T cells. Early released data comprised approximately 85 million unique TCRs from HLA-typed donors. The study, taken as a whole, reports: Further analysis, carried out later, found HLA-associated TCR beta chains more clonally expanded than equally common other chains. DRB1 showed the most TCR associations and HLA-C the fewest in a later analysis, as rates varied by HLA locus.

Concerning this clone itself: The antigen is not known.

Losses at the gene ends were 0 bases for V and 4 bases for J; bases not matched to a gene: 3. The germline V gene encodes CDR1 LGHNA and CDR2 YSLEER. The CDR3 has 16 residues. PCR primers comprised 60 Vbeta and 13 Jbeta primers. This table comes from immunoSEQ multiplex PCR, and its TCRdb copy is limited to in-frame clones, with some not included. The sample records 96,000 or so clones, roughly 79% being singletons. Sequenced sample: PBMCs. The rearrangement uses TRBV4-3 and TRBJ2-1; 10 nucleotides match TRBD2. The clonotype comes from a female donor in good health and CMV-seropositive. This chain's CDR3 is CASSQEPSGGYNEQFF. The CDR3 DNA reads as TGCGCCAGCAGCCAAGAGCCTAGCGGGGGATACAATGAGCAGTTCTTC.